The sequence of this T cell receptor beta chain was determined in a study of T cells after yellow fever vaccination. General study points: When the response was secondary, it was weaker but reached its peak faster, day 5 versus 15. Contamination of FACS-sorted repertoires by abundant clonotypes from the bulk population could occur.

In regard to this clonotype: Its antigen is still unknown.

This CDR3 is built from 15 residues. Germline V gives CDR1 SGHDN, CDR2 FVKESK. V lost 5 bases, J lost 5 bases, and 9 bases stayed unmatched. TCRdb analysed the 5' RACE reads with MiXCR anew, one entry per CDR3 protein. The sample lists a few hundred thousand distinct CDR3 sequences, 10% to 15% seen once, with about 0.54% in the top ten. The source is a man aged 30-40 years who received the YFV17D yellow fever vaccine. The sample was CD4+ T cells sorted from PBMCs, taken 45 days after the yellow fever booster vaccination. The V call is TRBV14, the J call TRBJ2-5, with 9 positions matching TRBD1. The chain's CDR3 is CASSWGQGRQETQYF. CDR3 sequence (DNA): TGTGCCAGCAGCTGGGGACAGGGCCGACAGGAGACCCAGTACTTC.